This T cell receptor (beta chain) was profiled in a study of naive and memory T cell subsets (dated by TCRdb to about 2017). A note on the overall study: The figure summarizing these samples reported ten or so blood donors, 7 tuberculin skin test biopsies and 3 saline control biopsies. PCR2 was typically run as a SYBR Green qPCR and stopped at a set threshold, although low-input samples could use end-point PCR of approximately 6 cycles instead. What the study reported, not specific to this receptor: The RNA-based method was acknowledged to be potentially sensitive to changes in TCR transcripts with T cell activation and differentiation.

For whole blood analysis, approximately 2.5 ml of peripheral blood was collected from healthy adult volunteers into Tempus tubes, and RNA was extracted following the manufacturer's instructions. Using 3' ligation of a UMI-containing oligonucleotide to TCR cDNA, the study laid out a robust and sensitive protocol to amplify, sequence and analyze TCRs. Before reverse transcription, total RNA that had not been cell sorted was treated with RQ1 DNase, with a target input of about 1 to 1,100 ng. To check how robust the pipeline was in samples where T cells make up a minority population, libraries were built from skin biopsies and whole blood. CDR1 and CDR2, looked up from the germline V gene (reference sequence), are PRHDT and FYEKMQ. V gives up 0 bases and J gives up 3 bases, and the segment between their germline ends measures 3 bases. From cysteine to phenylalanine, the CDR3 is 12 amino acids long. The read is trimmed to its CDR3 DNA, 36 bases read in frame from base 1.

There are many counts of this clonotype. The antigen it recognizes is unknown. The input lacks base qualities; no much larger clone sits a single base away. The library was prepared using 5' RACE. TCR RNA was reverse transcribed with SuperScript IV using alpha and beta constant region primers for the blood and skin samples. The ligated cDNA was amplified in four rounds of PCR with nested alpha and beta constant region primers together with the SP2 primer. T4 RNA ligase 1 was used to ligate an oligonucleotide containing the Illumina SP2 primer and a UMI to the 3' end of the cDNA. The 12-nucleotide UMI was composed of two random hexamers separated by an eight-base spacer, which was included to prevent hairpin formation. From the second PCR onward, TCR alpha and beta chain libraries were processed separately and dual indexed for multiplexing. After pooling, the indexed libraries were analyzed by capillary electrophoresis and sequenced on either an Illumina MiSeq or NextSeq. Libraries were spiked with PhiX DNA at about 4.5-7.5% so that base diversity was increased and cluster recognition was improved. The original pipeline was this. UMIs were extracted from read 2 by Demultiplexor and combined with the TCR sequence from read 1, and reads were split according to sample indices. V and J genes and V-J junctions were identified by Decombinator, which gave every TCR a five-part identifier that included V and J deletions. Collapsinator relied on UMIs to correct both sequencing errors and PCR amplification heterogeneity, producing a UMI-based abundance for each TCR. CDR3Translator turned identifiers into nucleotide sequence, translated that sequence into amino acids, and pulled out CDR3 regions based on terminal motifs. After normalization to the amount of input RNA, error-corrected alpha and beta TCR counts from blood and skin were compared. TCRdb applied fastp at Q25 and MiXCR to the public reads, then kept only in-frame beta chains. Rows are unified per CDR3 protein, each entry keeping the most common DNA and genes. These V and J calls rely on TCRdb rather than the paper's analysis. This sample gives tens of thousands of distinct CDR3 sequences in total; around 4.2% of them show up just once. 7.8% of the sample is held by the ten biggest clonotypes.

The chain employs TRBV13 and TRBJ2-7; the D gene lacks a confident call. The sequence came from a male donor in good health. DNA sequence: TGTGCCAGCAGCTTAGGCCGCTACGAGCAGTACTTC. Translated, it gives CASSLGRYEQYF.